This TCR beta chain was sequenced in a study of cytomegalovirus exposure and HLA in healthy donors. For the study at large: The same platform was used for the roughly 120 validation repertoires as for the approximately 670 first-cohort repertoires, as reported in a later analysis.

Points on this clone: The antigen is undetermined.

Among the roughly 120 subjects of the validation cohort, separate from the roughly 670-subject first cohort, were the donors. Assay: immunoSEQ multiplex PCR; the TCRdb copy retains only in-frame clones and omits some. The sample shows 250,000 to 400,000 clones, approximately 85% of them seen only once. Whole-study findings and limits: The investigators catalogued 150 to 200 TCR beta chains as cytomegalovirus-associated.

Germline V lookup: CDR1 MNHNY, CDR2 SVGAGI (reference sequence). The CDR3 sequence is 15 residues long. The V and J ends lost 7 bases and 0 bases respectively, with 15 bases between them. The receptor comes from a man aged 30 to 45 in good health and CMV-seronegative. The rearrangement joins TRBV6-6 to TRBJ1-1, with a tentative D call TRBD1 (5 bases). Source material: PBMCs. The CDR3 loop is CASNRGGVMNTEAFF. In nucleotides, the CDR3 is TGTGCCAGCAACAGAGGAGGGGTGATGAACACTGAAGCTTTCTTT.